This paragraph reports one T cell receptor beta chain. Germline V gene lookup returns CDR1 MNHEY and CDR2 SVGAGI. Unmatched junction bases numbered 8, after V lost 5 bases and J lost 4 bases. The CDR3 is 15 residues long. This entry belongs to a study of blood T cell repertoires in COVID-19. Authors' data handling: Reference gene primers were amplified, and this amplification served to estimate nucleated cell counts. Sequencing used immunoSEQ multiplex PCR; TCRdb keeps in-frame clones, though not all of them. Clone size and the V and J calls come from that table; the DNA yielded D and trimming. The sample has roughly 200,000 clones; about 87% are singletons.

The receptor comes from a middle-aged man with active or convalescent COVID-19. The rearrangement joins TRBV6-5 to TRBJ2-1; 7 positions match TRBD1. The sample consisted of peripheral blood. The CDR3 coding sequence is TGTGCCAGCAGTCCGGGACAGCGCACTTACAATGAGCAGTTCTTC. It codes for CASSPGQRTYNEQFF.